This T cell receptor (beta chain) was recovered during a study of cytomegalovirus exposure and HLA in healthy donors. Germline CDR1 GTSNPN, CDR2 SVGIG (reference sequence). The CDR3 covers 16 residues. V shed 0 bases and J 7 bases; nucleotides not matched to a gene: 8. The study ran its PCR with 60 Vbeta and 13 Jbeta primers. The method was immunoSEQ multiplex PCR; TCRdb's version includes in-frame clones alone and lacks a portion of them. The repertoire consists of around 200,000 clones, with approximately 84% occurring once and the leading ten covering roughly 0.58%. The rearrangement joins TRBV30 to TRBJ2-1, with TRBD2 matching 11 bases. The material sequenced was PBMCs. The clonotype originates from a woman in her 40s in good health and CMV-seronegative. DNA for the CDR3: TGTGCCTGGAGTGTAAAGGGACTAGCGGTAAGAAATGAGCAGTTCTTC. The encoded protein is CAWSVKGLAVRNEQFF.